The TCR beta chain described here comes from a study of cytomegalovirus exposure and HLA in healthy donors. The primer mix had 60 Vbeta and 13 Jbeta primers. Clones were read by immunoSEQ multiplex PCR, and TCRdb kept only the in-frame ones, dropping some. The data show approximately 110,000 clones, approximately 78% seen once. This CDR3 is 15 amino acids long. V dropped 3 bases and J dropped 3; count of bases not matched to a gene: 5. Germline lookup yields CDR1 LGHNA and CDR2 YNFKEQ. The study's findings and limits: Further analysis was carried out later, and it showed several of the most significant clusters appearing linked to common viral pathogens. When a later analysis compared HLA-associated TCR beta chains with equally common others, the HLA-associated chains turned out to be more clonally expanded and to have lower generation probabilities. The authors considered a cluster of highly shared sequence variants likely to be a sequencing artifact.

Notes on this clone: Its matching antigen is unknown.

The chain combines TRBV4-2 with TRBJ1-2; 9 nucleotides align to TRBD1. The TCR originated in a woman between 40 and 55 years old in good health and CMV-seropositive. The sample taken for sequencing was PBMCs. The DNA for the CDR3 is TGTGCCAGCAGCCAGACAGGGGGTCGGGACTATGGCTACACCTTC. It encodes CASSQTGGRDYGYTF.